The clone carrying this T cell receptor (beta chain) was seen repeatedly, ten times or more. No antigen is known for it. Stated time point: longitudinal time-point 2. This sample was included in a study of neurological immune-mediated disorders. Study-level findings and limits: For the multiple sclerosis repertoire cluster, no association with any clinical or MRI feature was found.

The team produced cDNA through 5'RACE using 10-nucleotide random UMIs. Using its own MiXCR run on the 5' RACE reads, TCRdb lists one record per CDR3 protein. Of about 80,000 distinct CDR3 sequences in the sample, 4.5% to 7.5% were seen once. Trimming left V 6 bases short and J 4 bases short, with 6 bases between. Germline V CDR1 and CDR2: LGHDT, YNNKEL (reference sequence). The CDR3 loop spans 11 amino acids. This clonotype was obtained from a woman in her sixties or seventies with multiple sclerosis. Material: PBMCs. The V call is TRBV3-1, the J call TRBJ1-1; D gene unclear. As DNA, the CDR3 is TGTGCCAGCAGGACCAGCACTGAAGCTTTCTTT. It is translated as CASRTSTEAFF.